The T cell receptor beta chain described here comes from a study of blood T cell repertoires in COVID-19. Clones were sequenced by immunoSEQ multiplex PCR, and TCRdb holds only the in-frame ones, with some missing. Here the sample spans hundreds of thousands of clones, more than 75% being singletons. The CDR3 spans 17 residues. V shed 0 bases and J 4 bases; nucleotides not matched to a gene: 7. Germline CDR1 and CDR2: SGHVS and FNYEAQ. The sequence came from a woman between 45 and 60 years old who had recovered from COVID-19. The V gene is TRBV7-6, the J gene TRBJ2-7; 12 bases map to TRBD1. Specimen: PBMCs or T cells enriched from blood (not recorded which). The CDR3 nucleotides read TGTGCCAGCAGCTTAGCGAGTAAGGGACAGGGGGCTTACGAGCAGTACTTC. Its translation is CASSLASKGQGAYEQYF.